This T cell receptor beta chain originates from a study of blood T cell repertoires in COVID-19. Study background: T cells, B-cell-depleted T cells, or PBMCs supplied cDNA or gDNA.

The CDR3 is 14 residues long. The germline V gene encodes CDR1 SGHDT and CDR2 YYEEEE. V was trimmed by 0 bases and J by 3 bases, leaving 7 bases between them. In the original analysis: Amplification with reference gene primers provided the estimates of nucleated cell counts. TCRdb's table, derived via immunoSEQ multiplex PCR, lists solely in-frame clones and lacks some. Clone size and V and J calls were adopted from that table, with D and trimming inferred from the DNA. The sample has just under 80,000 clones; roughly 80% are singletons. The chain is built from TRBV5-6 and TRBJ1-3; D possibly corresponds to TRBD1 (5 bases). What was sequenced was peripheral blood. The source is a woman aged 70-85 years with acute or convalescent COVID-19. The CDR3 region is CASSLEGFGNTIYF. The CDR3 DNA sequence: TGTGCCAGCAGCTTGGAGGGGTTTGGAAACACCATATATTTT.